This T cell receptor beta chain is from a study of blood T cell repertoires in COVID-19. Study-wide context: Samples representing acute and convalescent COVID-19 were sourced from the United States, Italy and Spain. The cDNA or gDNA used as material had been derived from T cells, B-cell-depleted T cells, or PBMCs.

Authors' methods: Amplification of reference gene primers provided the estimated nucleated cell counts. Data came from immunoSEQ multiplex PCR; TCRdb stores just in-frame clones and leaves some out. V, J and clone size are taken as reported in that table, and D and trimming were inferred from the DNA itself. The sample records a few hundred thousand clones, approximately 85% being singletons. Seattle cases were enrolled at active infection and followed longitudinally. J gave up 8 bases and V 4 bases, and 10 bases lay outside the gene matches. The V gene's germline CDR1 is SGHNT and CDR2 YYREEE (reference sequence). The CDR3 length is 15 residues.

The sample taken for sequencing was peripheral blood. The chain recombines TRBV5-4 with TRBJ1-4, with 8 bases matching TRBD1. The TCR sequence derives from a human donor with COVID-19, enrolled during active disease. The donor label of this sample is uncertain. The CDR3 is CASSAAGQGNEKLFF. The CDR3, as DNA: TGTGCCAGCAGCGCAGCCGGACAGGGTAACGAAAAACTGTTTTTT.